The 31 T cell receptor beta chains reported below all come from one sample, sequenced in a study of blood T cell repertoires in COVID-19. TCRdb's table, derived via immunoSEQ multiplex PCR, lists solely in-frame clones and lacks some. The table shows approximately 20,000 clones, with 86% occurring only once. The sample was peripheral blood. The receptors come from a man between 70 and 80 years old with acute or convalescent COVID-19.

This chain uses TRBV9 with TRBJ2-7; tentative D call: TRBD1 (6 bases). Trimming stripped 1 base from V and 6 bases from J, with 14 bases between. The CDR3 is made up of 14 amino acids. Germline CDR1 and CDR2: SGDLS and YYNGEE. The CDR3 spells CASSVNPQGSEQYF. The CDR3 bases are TGTGCCAGCAGCGTAAACCCCCAGGGGTCCGAGCAGTACTTC.

The chain has TRBV5-1 and TRBJ2-3; possible D gene TRBD2, 8 bases. CDR3 length: 17 residues. CDR1 and CDR2 (germline): SGHRS, YFSETQ. Trimming cost V 4 bases and J 3 bases, with 21 bases left between them. As DNA, the CDR3 is TGCGCCAGCAGCGTCCCACAGGGGCAGCGGGAGACAGATACGCAGTATTTT. The encoded protein is CASSVPQGQRETDTQYF.

For the CDR3, the DNA is TGTGCCAGTAGTATTAAGAGCGGATATTACAATGAGCAGTTCTTC. This translates into CASSIKSGYYNEQFF. This chain connects TRBV19 to TRBJ2-1, with D perhaps matching TRBD2 (5 bases). This CDR3 is built from 15 residues. V was clipped by 3 bases and J by 4 bases, with 13 bases between them. Germline-derived CDR1 and CDR2 are LNHDA and SQIVND (reference sequence).

The V and J genes are TRBV5-1 and TRBJ1-2, with 12 positions matching TRBD1. From germline, CDR1 is SGHRS and CDR2 YFSETQ. This CDR3 spans 14 amino acids. J gave up 6 bases and V 4 bases, and 4 bases lay outside the gene matches. The CDR3 reads CASSPGTGGHGYTF. CDR3 nucleotide sequence: TGCGCCAGCAGCCCGGGGACAGGGGGCCATGGCTACACCTTC.

This clone appeared a single time. The V and J genes are TRBV7-2 and TRBJ2-2; D is possibly TRBD1 (5 bases). In germline, CDR1 is SGHTA, CDR2 FQGNSA. Trimming stripped 5 bases from V and 6 bases from J, with 10 bases between. The CDR3 has 13 residues. The CDR3 DNA is TGTGCCAGCAGCCGACAGAAACCCGGGGAGCTGTTTTTT. Residues: CASSRQKPGELFF.

The CDR3 nucleotides read TGTGCCAGCTCACCCAGTCAAAGTTCCTATGGCTACACCTTC. Protein sequence: CASSPSQSSYGYTF. This sequence joins TRBV18 and TRBJ1-2; D call uncertain. Trimming stripped 3 bases from V and 4 bases from J, with 12 bases between. Germline V gene data show CDR1 as KGHSH and CDR2 as LQKENI. This CDR3 comprises 14 residues.

This clone is a singleton in its sample. This chain uses TRBV19 with TRBJ1-4, with unresolved D. Trimming pared 3 bases from V and 5 bases from J, leaving 10 bases between. The germline gives CDR1 LNHDA, CDR2 SQIVND (reference sequence). The CDR3 sequence is 14 residues long. CDR3 nucleotides: TGTGCCAGTAGTATGGGAGGGATAAATGAAAAACTGTTTTTT. The encoded protein is CASSMGGINEKLFF. Full variable domain (missing parts from reference TRBV19 and TRBJ1-4): DGGITQSPKYLFRKEGQNVTLSCEQNLNHDAMYWYRQDPGQGLRLIYYSQIVNDFQKGDIAEGYSVSREKKESFPLTVTSAQKNPTAFYLCASSMGGINEKLFFGSGTQLSVL.

The chain is built from TRBV9 and TRBJ2-2; tentative D call: TRBD2 (6 bases). From germline, CDR1 is SGDLS and CDR2 YYNGEE. CDR3 length: 13 amino acids. The V end was cut by 4 bases, the J end by 5 bases, with 9 bases between. CDR3 bases: TGTGCCAGCAGCAAACGGGGGACCGGGGAGCTGTTTTTT. The encoded protein is CASSKRGTGELFF.

The J gene is TRBJ1-4, the V gene TRBV19; 8 bases match TRBD1. Trimming at V came to 5 bases and at J to 7 bases, leaving 6 bases not matched to a gene. This CDR3 has 14 residues. Germline CDR1 is LNHDA and CDR2 is SQIVND (reference sequence). As DNA, the CDR3 is TGTGCCAGTAGTCTGCAGGGGGCAGGTGAAAAACTGTTTTTT. Its translation is CASSLQGAGEKLFF.

V usage is TRBV15 and J usage is TRBJ2-3, with 8 nucleotides matching TRBD2. V gave up 2 bases and J gave up 0 bases; unmatched junction bases: 7. The CDR3 is 17 residues long. Germline CDR1 is LNHNV and CDR2 is YYDKDF (reference sequence). The CDR3 DNA follows: TGTGCCACCAGCAGATATCCGACTAGCGCGAGCACAGATACGCAGTATTTT. Translating gives CATSRYPTSASTDTQYF.

This sequence joins TRBV5-1 and TRBJ1-2, with TRBD1 matching over 10 bases. There are 14 residues in the CDR3. The V and J ends lost 0 bases and 8 bases, in that order; junction bases with no gene match: 4. Germline values: CDR1 SGHRS, CDR2 YFSETQ. CDR3 in DNA: TGCGCCAGCAGCTTGGAAAGGGACAGGGGCGGCTACACCTTC. It codes for CASSLERDRGGYTF.

The chain employs TRBV12-5 and TRBJ2-5, with D unresolved. CDR1 LGHNT and CDR2 FRNRAP come from the germline V gene. This CDR3 is 14 amino acids long. V was clipped by 3 bases and J by 4 bases, with 12 bases between them. As DNA, the CDR3 is TGTGCTAGTGGTTTAAATACAGCCCGAGAGACCCAGTACTTC. As protein: CASGLNTARETQYF.

This clone was seen only once. This chain uses TRBV4-3 with TRBJ1-1, with D maybe TRBD1 (6 bases). The V end lost 7 bases, the J end lost 4 bases, and 13 bases lay between the germline ends. The CDR3 loop spans 13 amino acids. The germline V gene has CDR1 LGHNA and CDR2 YSLEER. The CDR3 coding sequence is TGCGCCAGCAAGGCAGGGGCAGGCACTGAAGCTTTCTTT. It is translated as CASKAGAGTEAFF.

This clone was seen more than once but under ten times. V is TRBV6-5 and J is TRBJ1-3; D ambiguous. CDR3 length: 13 amino acids. Germline values: CDR1 MNHEY, CDR2 SVGAGI. Trimming removed 6 bases at V and 8 bases at J, with 14 bases between. The CDR3: CASRSEQRDTIYF. CDR3 in DNA: TGTGCCAGCAGGTCAGAACAGCGGGACACCATATATTTT.

The V gene is TRBV10-3, the J gene TRBJ1-1; D is undetermined. V lost 4 bases and J lost 0, with 6 bases in between. This CDR3 has 13 residues. Germline lookup yields CDR1 ENHRY and CDR2 SYGVKD. The CDR3 here is CAISAALNTEAFF. CDR3 nucleotide sequence: TGTGCCATCAGTGCAGCGCTGAACACTGAAGCTTTCTTT.

The DNA of the CDR3 is TGTGCCAGCAGCTTCCAGGGGACGGAAGAGACCCAGTACTTC. This translates into CASSFQGTEETQYF. The chain carries TRBV7-2 and TRBJ2-5; a possible D gene is TRBD1 (6 bases). V was trimmed by 3 bases and J by 3 bases, leaving 11 bases between them. CDR3 size: 14 residues. Germline V lookup: CDR1 SGHTA, CDR2 FQGNSA.

The chain employs TRBV19 and TRBJ1-1; D not certain. Germline V CDR1 and CDR2: LNHDA, SQIVND (reference sequence). The CDR3 is 14 amino acids. With 5 bases removed from V and 5 bases from J, the gap between germline ends came to 15 bases. The CDR3 protein is CASSPAVGGTEAFF. The CDR3 DNA follows: TGTGCCAGTAGTCCGGCAGTCGGCGGGACTGAAGCTTTCTTT.

This rearrangement joins TRBV9 to TRBJ2-5; TRBD1 matches at 10 bases. The CDR3 covers 14 residues. The V segment lost 2 bases and the J segment 5 bases; nucleotides outside the gene matches: 3. Germline V gives CDR1 SGDLS, CDR2 YYNGEE. CDR3 DNA sequence: TGTGCCAGCAGCGTGACAGGGGGCTTTGAGACCCAGTACTTC. Its protein is CASSVTGGFETQYF.

For the CDR3, the DNA is TGTGCCAGCAGTGAACTAGCGGGAGATCCGTTCTTC. It translates to CASSELAGDPFF. The chain links TRBV6-1 to TRBJ2-1, with 10 bases lining up with TRBD2. The germline V gene encodes CDR1 MNHNS and CDR2 SASEGT. V was pared by 2 bases and J by 15 bases, with 4 bases of the junction left unmatched. The CDR3 loop spans 12 amino acids.

This chain connects TRBV2 to TRBJ2-5, with 14 nucleotides matching TRBD2. Germline assignment: CDR1 SNHLY and CDR2 FYNNEI. The junction had 7 bases not matched to a gene; V was cut back by 5 bases and J by 2 bases. The CDR3 sequence is 17 residues long. The CDR3 here is CASSPTSGRVLQETQYF. The CDR3 region has the DNA TGTGCCAGCAGTCCGACTAGCGGGAGGGTCCTTCAAGAGACCCAGTACTTC.

The chain combines TRBV7-9 with TRBJ2-1; no clear D. V dropped 7 bases and J dropped 3 bases, with 13 bases sitting between them. Germline V gives CDR1 SEHNR, CDR2 FQNEAQ (reference sequence). This CDR3 has 14 amino acids. CDR3 DNA: TGTGCCAGCACCCCCCCTAAGCTCTACAATGAGCAGTTCTTC. Its protein is CASTPPKLYNEQFF.

This clone showed up just once. The rearrangement uses TRBV4-2 and TRBJ1-1, with D uncertain. CDR3 size: 15 residues. CDR1 and CDR2 from the germline V gene are LGHNA and YNFKEQ. Trimming stripped 0 bases from V and 0 bases from J, with 8 bases between. CDR3 protein: CASSQDTAMNTEAFF. The CDR3 bases are TGTGCCAGCAGCCAAGATACAGCTATGAACACTGAAGCTTTCTTT.

The rearrangement links TRBV2 to TRBJ2-7, with TRBD2 as a possible D gene (6 bases). The CDR3 spans 14 residues. Germline V gene sequence: CDR1 SNHLY, CDR2 FYNNEI. V lost 6 bases and J lost 0, with 12 bases in between. The CDR3 spells CASSAPTSSYEQYF. Written as DNA, the CDR3 is TGTGCCAGCAGCGCCCCGACTAGCTCCTACGAGCAGTACTTC.

This chain's CDR3 is CASSYRGAETQYF. DNA of the CDR3: TGTGCCAGCAGCTACCGGGGTGCAGAGACCCAGTACTTC. V is TRBV5-4 and J is TRBJ2-5; D is possibly TRBD2 (5 bases). Trimming took 3 bases from V and 4 from J, leaving 10 bases between them. Germline CDR1 is SGHNT and CDR2 is YYREEE (reference sequence). The CDR3 is 13 residues long.

V is TRBV18 and J is TRBJ1-1; 8 bases are a match to TRBD1. V shed 5 bases and J 0 bases; nucleotides not matched to a gene: 5. Germline CDR1 KGHSH, CDR2 LQKENI. The CDR3 loop spans 15 amino acids. This CDR3 is CASSVAGGMNTEAFF. As DNA, the CDR3 is TGTGCCAGCTCAGTTGCAGGGGGCATGAACACTGAAGCTTTCTTT.

The chain links TRBV20-1 to TRBJ2-3; 8 bases are shared with TRBD2. The CDR3 runs 11 residues. Germline V gives CDR1 DFQATT, CDR2 SNEGSKA (reference sequence). The CDR3 DNA reads TGCGCGGGGGGAGGGACAGATACGCAGTATTTT. Its protein product is CAGGGTDTQYF.

V usage is TRBV6-2 or TRBV6-3 and J usage is TRBJ1-1; D ambiguous. Germline CDR1 and CDR2: MNHEY and SVGEGT. This CDR3 spans 14 amino acids. The V gene lost 8 bases and the J gene lost 1 base, with 14 bases spanning the gap. CDR3 nucleotides: TGTGCCAGCCGTTTGGAGGAAGCGAACACTGAAGCTTTCTTT. Its translation: CASRLEEANTEAFF.

J is TRBJ1-3 and V is TRBV4-2; 7 nucleotides agree with TRBD1. Germline CDR1 reads LGHNA; CDR2 reads YNFKEQ. This CDR3 contains 16 residues. V lost 0 bases, J lost 2 bases, and 4 bases stayed unmatched. CDR3 coding DNA: TGTGCCAGCAGCCAAGATGGGGACAGCCCTGGAAACACCATATATTTT. It translates to CASSQDGDSPGNTIYF.

The rearrangement joins TRBV5-1 to TRBJ1-2, with D possibly matching TRBD1 (5 bases). Germline assignment: CDR1 SGHRS and CDR2 YFSETQ. The CDR3 extends over 14 amino acids. The V end was cut by 0 bases, the J end by 4 bases, with 10 bases between. The CDR3 sequence is CASSLAGGAYGYTF. DNA for the CDR3: TGCGCCAGCAGCTTGGCCGGGGGAGCCTATGGCTACACCTTC.

V and J are TRBV27 and TRBJ2-7, with TRBD1 identical over 8 bases. V trimming: 5 bases; J trimming: 0 bases; junction bases outside the gene matches: 6. The germline gives CDR1 MNHEY, CDR2 SMNVEV (reference sequence). The CDR3 spans 15 residues. The CDR3 protein is CASSTAQGASYEQYF. The CDR3 region has the DNA TGTGCCAGCAGTACCGCGCAGGGGGCCTCCTACGAGCAGTACTTC.

The chain carries TRBV3-1 (or the pseudogene TRBV3-2) and TRBJ2-3, with TRBD2 matching 8 bases. The junction had 5 bases not matched to a gene; V was cut back by 0 bases and J by 0 bases. Germline V lookup: CDR1 LGHDT, CDR2 YNNKEL (reference sequence). There are 17 residues in the CDR3. CDR3 nucleotides: TGTGCCAGCAGCCAAGAACCCGGCGGGAGGAGCACAGATACGCAGTATTTT. Translation gives CASSQEPGGRSTDTQYF.